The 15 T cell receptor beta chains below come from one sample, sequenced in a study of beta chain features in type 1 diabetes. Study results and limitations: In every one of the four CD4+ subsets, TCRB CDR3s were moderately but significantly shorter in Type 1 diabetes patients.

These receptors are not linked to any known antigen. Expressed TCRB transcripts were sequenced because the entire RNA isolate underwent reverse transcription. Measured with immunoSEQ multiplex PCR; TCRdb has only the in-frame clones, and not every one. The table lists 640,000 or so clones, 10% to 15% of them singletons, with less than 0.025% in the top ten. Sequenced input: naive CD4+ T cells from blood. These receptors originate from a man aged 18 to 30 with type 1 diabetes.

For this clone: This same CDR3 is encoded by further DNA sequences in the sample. CDR3 region: CASSVDNTGELFF. In nucleotides, the CDR3 is TGTGCCAGCAGCGTAGACAACACCGGGGAGCTGTTTTTT. V and J are TRBV9 and TRBJ2-2; D uncertain. Trimming removed 0 bases from V and 2 bases from J, with 2 bases in between. The CDR3 is 13 residues long. Germline CDR1 reads SGDLS; CDR2 reads YYNGEE.

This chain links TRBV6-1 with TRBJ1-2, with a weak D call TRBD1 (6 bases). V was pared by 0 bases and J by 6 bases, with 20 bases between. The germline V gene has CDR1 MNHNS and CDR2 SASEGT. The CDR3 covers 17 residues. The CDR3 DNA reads TGTGCCAGCAGTGAAGCGTTAACAGGGCGCTTCGGGGATGGCTACACCTTC. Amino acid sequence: CASSEALTGRFGDGYTF.

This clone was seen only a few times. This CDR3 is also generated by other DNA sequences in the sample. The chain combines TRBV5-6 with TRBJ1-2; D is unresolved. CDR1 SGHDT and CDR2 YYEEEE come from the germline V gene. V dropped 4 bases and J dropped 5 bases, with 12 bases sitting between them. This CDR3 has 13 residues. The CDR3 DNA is TGTGCCAGCAGCCTTGGGCAGGATTATGGCTACACCTTC. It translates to CASSLGQDYGYTF.

This CDR3 reads CATSRDPRYRGQPGGNQPQHF. Here the CDR3 DNA reads TGTGCCACCAGCAGAGATCCACGATACCGGGGACAACCGGGGGGCAATCAGCCCCAGCATTTT. The gene calls are TRBV15 and TRBJ1-5, with D possibly being TRBD1 (6 bases). The CDR3 has 21 residues. Germline loops: CDR1 LNHNV, CDR2 YYDKDF (reference sequence). With 0 bases removed from V and 2 bases from J, the gap between germline ends came to 26 bases.

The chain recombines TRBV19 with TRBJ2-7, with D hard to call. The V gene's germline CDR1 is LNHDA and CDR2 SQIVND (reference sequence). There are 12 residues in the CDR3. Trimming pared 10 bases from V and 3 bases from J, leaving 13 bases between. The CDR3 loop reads CATKGRDYEQYF. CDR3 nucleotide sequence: TGTGCCACCAAGGGCAGAGACTACGAGCAGTACTTC.

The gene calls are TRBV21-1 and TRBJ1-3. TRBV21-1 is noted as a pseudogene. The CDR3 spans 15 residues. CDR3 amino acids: CATLAGQFSGNTIYF. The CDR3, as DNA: TGTGCCACCCTCGCGGGGCAGTTCTCTGGAAACACCATATATTTT.

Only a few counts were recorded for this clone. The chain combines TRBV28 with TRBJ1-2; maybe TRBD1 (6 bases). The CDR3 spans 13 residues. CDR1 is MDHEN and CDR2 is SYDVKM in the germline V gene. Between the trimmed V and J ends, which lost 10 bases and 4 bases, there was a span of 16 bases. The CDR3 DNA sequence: TGTGCCACAAGGGGGGGCAGTGGCTATGGCTACACCTTC. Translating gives CATRGGSGYGYTF.

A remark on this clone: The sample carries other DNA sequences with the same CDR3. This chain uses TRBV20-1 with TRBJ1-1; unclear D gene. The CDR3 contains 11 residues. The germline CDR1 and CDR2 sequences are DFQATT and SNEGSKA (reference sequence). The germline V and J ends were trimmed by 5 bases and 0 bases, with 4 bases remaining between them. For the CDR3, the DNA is TGCAGTGCTCTGCTGAACACTGAAGCTTTCTTT. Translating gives CSALLNTEAFF.

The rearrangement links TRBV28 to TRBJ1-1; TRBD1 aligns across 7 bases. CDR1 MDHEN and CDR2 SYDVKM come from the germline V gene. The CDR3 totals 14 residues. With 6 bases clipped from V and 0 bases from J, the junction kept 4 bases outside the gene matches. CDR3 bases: TGTGCCAGCAGGCCTCAGGGGGTGAACACTGAAGCTTTCTTT. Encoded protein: CASRPQGVNTEAFF.

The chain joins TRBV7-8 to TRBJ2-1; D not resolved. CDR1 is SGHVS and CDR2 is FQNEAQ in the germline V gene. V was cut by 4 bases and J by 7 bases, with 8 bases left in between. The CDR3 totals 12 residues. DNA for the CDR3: TGTGCCAGCAGCTCTTTACCTAATGAGCAGTTCTTC. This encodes CASSSLPNEQFF. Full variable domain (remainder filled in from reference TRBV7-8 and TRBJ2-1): GAGVSQSPRYKVAKRGQDVALRCDPISGHVSLFWYQQALGQGPEFLTYFQNEAQLDKSGLPSDRFFAERPEGSVSTLKIQRTQQEDSAVYLCASSSLPNEQFFGPGTRLTVL.

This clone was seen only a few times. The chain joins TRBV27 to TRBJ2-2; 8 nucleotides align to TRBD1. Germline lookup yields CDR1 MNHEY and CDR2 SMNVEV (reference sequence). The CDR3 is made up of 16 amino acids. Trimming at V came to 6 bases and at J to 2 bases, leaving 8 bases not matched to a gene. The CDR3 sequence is CASSRPRGPNTGELFF. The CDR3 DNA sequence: TGTGCCAGCAGCCGTCCCAGGGGGCCCAACACCGGGGAGCTGTTTTTT.

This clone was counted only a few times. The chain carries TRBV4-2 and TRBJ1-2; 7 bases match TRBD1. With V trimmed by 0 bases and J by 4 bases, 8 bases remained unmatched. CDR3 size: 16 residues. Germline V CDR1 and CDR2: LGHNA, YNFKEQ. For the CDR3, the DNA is TGTGCCAGCAGCCAAGATCCTGACAGGGTCGGCTATGGCTACACCTTC. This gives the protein CASSQDPDRVGYGYTF.

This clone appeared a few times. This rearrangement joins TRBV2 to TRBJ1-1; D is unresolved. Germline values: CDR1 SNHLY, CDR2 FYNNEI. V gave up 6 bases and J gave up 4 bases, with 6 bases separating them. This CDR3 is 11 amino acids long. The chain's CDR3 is CASSLLTEAFF. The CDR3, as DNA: TGTGCCAGCAGCCTCCTCACTGAAGCTTTCTTT.

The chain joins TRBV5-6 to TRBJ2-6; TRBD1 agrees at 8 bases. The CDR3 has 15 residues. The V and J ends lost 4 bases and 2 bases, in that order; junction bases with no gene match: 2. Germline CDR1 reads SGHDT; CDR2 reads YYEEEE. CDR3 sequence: CASSQTGAGANVLTF. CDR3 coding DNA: TGTGCCAGCAGCCAGACAGGGGCTGGGGCCAACGTCCTGACTTTC. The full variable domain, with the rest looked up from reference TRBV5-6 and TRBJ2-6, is DAGVTQSPTHLIKTRGQQVTLRCSPKSGHDTVSWYQQALGQGPQFIFQYYEEEERQRGNFPDRFSGHQFPNYSSELNVNALLLGDSALYLCASSQTGAGANVLTFGAGSRLTVL.

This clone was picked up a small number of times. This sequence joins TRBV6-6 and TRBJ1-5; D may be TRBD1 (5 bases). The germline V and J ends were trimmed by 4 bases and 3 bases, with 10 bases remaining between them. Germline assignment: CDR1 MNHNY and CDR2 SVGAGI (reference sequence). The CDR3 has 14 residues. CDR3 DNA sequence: TGTGCCAGCAGTTTTCAGGGTCCCAATCAGCCCCAGCATTTT. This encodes CASSFQGPNQPQHF.